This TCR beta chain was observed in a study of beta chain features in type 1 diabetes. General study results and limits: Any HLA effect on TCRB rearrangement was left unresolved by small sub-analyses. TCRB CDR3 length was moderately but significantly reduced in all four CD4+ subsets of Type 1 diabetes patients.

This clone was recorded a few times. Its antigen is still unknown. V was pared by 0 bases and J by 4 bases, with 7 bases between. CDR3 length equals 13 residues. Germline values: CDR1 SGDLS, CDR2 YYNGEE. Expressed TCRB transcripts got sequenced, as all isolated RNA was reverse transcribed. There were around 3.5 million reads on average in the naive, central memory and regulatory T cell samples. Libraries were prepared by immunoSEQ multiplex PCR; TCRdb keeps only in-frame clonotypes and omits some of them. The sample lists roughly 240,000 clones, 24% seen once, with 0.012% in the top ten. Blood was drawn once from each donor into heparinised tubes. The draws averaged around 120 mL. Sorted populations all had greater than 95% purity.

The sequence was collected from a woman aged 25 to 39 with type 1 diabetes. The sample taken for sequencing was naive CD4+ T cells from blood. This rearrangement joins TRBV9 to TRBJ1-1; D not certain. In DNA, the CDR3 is TGTGCCAGCAGCGTAGCGGGTCCCACTGAAGCTTTCTTT. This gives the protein CASSVAGPTEAFF.